This entry describes one T cell receptor beta chain. Only in-frame clones appear in the TCRdb table, and some are missing; sequencing was by immunoSEQ multiplex PCR. The sample carries nearly 250,000 clones, 86% recorded once. This record belongs to a study of blood T cell repertoires in COVID-19. Deletions cut 2 bases from V and 2 bases from J, with 10 bases between. The CDR3 spans 14 residues. Per the germline V gene, CDR1 is SGHKS and CDR2 is YYEKEE (reference sequence). This receptor was identified in a woman aged 80 or older with COVID-19, enrolled during active disease. This chain links TRBV5-5 with TRBJ1-2; D gene ambiguous. Sequencing used peripheral blood. In nucleotides, the CDR3 is TGTGCCAGCAGCTTAGCACTGACAAACTATGGCTACACCTTC. Translated, it gives CASSLALTNYGYTF.